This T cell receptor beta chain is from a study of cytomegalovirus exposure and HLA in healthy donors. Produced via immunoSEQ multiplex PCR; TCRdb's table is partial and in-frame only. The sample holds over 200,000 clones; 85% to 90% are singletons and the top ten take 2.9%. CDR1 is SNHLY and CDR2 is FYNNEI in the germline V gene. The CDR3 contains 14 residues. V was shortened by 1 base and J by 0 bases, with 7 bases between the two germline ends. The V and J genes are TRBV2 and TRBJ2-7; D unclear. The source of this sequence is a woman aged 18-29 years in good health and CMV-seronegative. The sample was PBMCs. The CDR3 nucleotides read TGTGCCAGCAGTGAAGGCGGCCGCTCCTACGAGCAGTACTTC. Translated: CASSEGGRSYEQYF.